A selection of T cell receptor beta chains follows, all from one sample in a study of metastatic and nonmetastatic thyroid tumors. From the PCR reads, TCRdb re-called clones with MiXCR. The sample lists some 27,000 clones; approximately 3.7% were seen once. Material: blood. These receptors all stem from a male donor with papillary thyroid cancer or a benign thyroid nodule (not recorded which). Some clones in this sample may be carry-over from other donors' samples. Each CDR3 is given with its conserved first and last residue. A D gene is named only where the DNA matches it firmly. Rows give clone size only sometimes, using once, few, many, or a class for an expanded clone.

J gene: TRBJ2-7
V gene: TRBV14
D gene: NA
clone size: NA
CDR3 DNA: TGTGCCAGCGCGCCGAGCGGGCTGTACGAGCAGTACTTT
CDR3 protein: CASAPSGLYEQYF

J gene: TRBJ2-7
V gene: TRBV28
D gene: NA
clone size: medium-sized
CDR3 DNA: TGTGCCAGCAGCCCAACGTCGGGGGCGATCAACGAGCAGTACTTC
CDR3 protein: CASSPTSGAINEQYF

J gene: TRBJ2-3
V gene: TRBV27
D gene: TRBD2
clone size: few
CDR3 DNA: TGTGCCAGCAGTCTCTTGACTAGCGGGAGGGTAAATACGCAGTATTTT
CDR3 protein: CASSLLTSGRVNTQYF

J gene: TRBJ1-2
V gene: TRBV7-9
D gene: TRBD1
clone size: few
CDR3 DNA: TGTGCCAGTAGAGGGGGCAGGATAGGCTACACCTTC
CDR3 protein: CASRGGRIGYTF

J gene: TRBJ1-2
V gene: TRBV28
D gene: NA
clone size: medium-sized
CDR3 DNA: TGTGCCAGCAGTTTTACGGAGAACTATGGCTACACCTTC
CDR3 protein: CASSFTENYGYTF

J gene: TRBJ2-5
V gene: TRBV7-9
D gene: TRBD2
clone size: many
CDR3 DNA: TGTGCCAGCAGCTTAACTAGCGGGAGTGCGGAGACCCAGTACTTC
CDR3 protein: CASSLTSGSAETQYF

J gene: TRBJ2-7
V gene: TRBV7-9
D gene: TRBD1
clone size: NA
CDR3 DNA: TGTGCCAGCACCCCGAACACGGACAGGGTCTACGAGCAGTACTTC
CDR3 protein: CASTPNTDRVYEQYF

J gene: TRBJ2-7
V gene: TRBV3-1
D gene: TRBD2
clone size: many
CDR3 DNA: TGTGCCAGCAGCCCGATGAGCGGGAGAAACCACGAGCAGTACTTC
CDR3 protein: CASSPMSGRNHEQYF

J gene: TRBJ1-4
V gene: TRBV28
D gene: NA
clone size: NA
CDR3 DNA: TGTGCCCGCAGCCCCGTAAGGCGGGAAAAACTGTTTTTT
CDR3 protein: CARSPVRREKLFF

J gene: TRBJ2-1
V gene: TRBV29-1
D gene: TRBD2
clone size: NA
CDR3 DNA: TGCATCGTTGTCCCTGGACTAGCGGGAGGGGGTGAGCAGTTCTTC
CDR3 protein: CIVVPGLAGGGEQFF

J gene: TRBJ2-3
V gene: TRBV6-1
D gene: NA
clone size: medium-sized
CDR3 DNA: TGTGCCAGCAGACCAATGACTAGCACAGATACGCAGTATTTT
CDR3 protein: CASRPMTSTDTQYF

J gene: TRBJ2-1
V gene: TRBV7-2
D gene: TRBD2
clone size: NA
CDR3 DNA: TGTGCCAGCAGCTTGGGAGGGCCCGTGTTCGTTGAGCAGTTCTTC
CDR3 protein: CASSLGGPVFVEQFF

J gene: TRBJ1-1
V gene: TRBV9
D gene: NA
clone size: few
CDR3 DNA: TGTGCCAGCAGCGTTCGGAGCGGACGGGAACAGGTCCCGAACACTGAAGCTTTCTTT
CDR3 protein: CASSVRSGREQVPNTEAFF

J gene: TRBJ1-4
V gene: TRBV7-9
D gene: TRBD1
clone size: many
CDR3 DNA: TGTGCCAGCAGCTTCCCCGACAGGGGGCGGCAGGCTAATGAAAAACTGTTTTTT
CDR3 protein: CASSFPDRGRQANEKLFF